The rows below give T cell receptor beta chains drawn from one sample of a study of cytomegalovirus exposure and HLA in healthy donors. TCRdb keeps only in-frame clones here, not all; method: immunoSEQ multiplex PCR. The table records around 200,000 clones, around 80% of them present only once. The specimen was PBMCs. Receptors originate from a woman in her 30s in good health and CMV-seropositive. The CDR3 runs from the conserved cysteine through the conserved F or W. The D gene is left open where the match is weak. The listing skips clone size in some rows; elsewhere it reads once, few, many or a size class.

J gene,clone size,V gene,D gene,CDR3 protein,CDR3 DNA
TRBJ1-4,.,TRBV6-5,.,CASSYGKGHNEKLFF,TGTGCCAGCAGTTATGGAAAGGGGCATAATGAAAAACTGTTTTTT
TRBJ1-4,.,TRBV6-1,.,CASSEDGGANEKLFF,TGTGCCAGCAGTGAAGACGGGGGGGCTAATGAAAAACTGTTTTTT
TRBJ2-6,.,TRBV7-2,TRBD1,CASSLGTVGSGANVLTF,TGTGCCAGCAGCTTGGGGACAGTCGGCTCTGGGGCCAACGTCCTGACTTTC
TRBJ1-1,.,TRBV27,.,CASSLSGGRGEAFF,TGTGCCAGCAGTTTATCGGGGGGGCGGGGTGAAGCTTTCTTT
TRBJ1-5,.,TRBV30,.,CAWSVSGVGQPQHF,TGTGCCTGGAGTGTTTCAGGGGTTGGGCAGCCCCAGCATTTT
TRBJ1-2,once,TRBV5-4,.,CASSLSGPEYGYTF,TGTGCCAGCAGCTTGAGCGGGCCGGAATATGGCTACACCTTC
TRBJ1-2,.,TRBV10-3,.,CATQEEPNYGYTF,TGTGCCACCCAAGAGGAGCCTAACTATGGCTACACCTTC
TRBJ1-1,.,TRBV6-5,.,CASSHRDSGAFF,TGTGCCAGCAGTCACCGGGACTCCGGCGCTTTCTTT
TRBJ2-7,.,TRBV9,TRBD1,CASSVDDRGAQDEQYF,TGTGCCAGCAGCGTCGACGACAGGGGAGCACAGGACGAGCAGTACTTC
TRBJ1-1,few,TRBV10-3,TRBD1,CASGRGSEAFF,TGTGCCAGCGGCAGGGGGAGTGAAGCTTTCTTT
TRBJ1-2,.,TRBV6-4,TRBD1,CASSDSGQGEYYGYTF,TGTGCCAGCAGTGACTCGGGACAGGGAGAGTACTATGGCTACACCTTC
TRBJ2-3,.,TRBV28,TRBD1,CASSLLGGPTDTQYF,TGTGCCAGCAGTTTACTAGGGGGCCCCACAGATACGCAGTATTTT
TRBJ2-7,.,TRBV27,TRBD1,CASSLNRGEVEQYF,TGTGCCAGCAGTTTAAACAGGGGCGAGGTCGAGCAGTACTTC
TRBJ1-4,once,TRBV7-2,TRBD1,CASSSTGGYNEKLFF,TGTGCCAGCAGCTCCACAGGGGGATATAATGAAAAACTGTTTTTT
TRBJ1-5,.,TRBV15,.,CATSVDTYSNQPQHF,TGTGCCACCAGCGTAGACACTTATAGCAATCAGCCCCAGCATTTT
TRBJ2-3,few,TRBV9,TRBD2,CASSDPTLAGVTDTQYF,TGTGCCAGCAGTGACCCCACACTAGCGGGGGTCACAGATACGCAGTATTTT
TRBJ1-4,.,TRBV4-3,TRBD1,CASSPRTGGAREKLFF,TGCGCCAGCAGCCCAAGGACAGGGGGCGCTAGGGAAAAACTGTTTTTT